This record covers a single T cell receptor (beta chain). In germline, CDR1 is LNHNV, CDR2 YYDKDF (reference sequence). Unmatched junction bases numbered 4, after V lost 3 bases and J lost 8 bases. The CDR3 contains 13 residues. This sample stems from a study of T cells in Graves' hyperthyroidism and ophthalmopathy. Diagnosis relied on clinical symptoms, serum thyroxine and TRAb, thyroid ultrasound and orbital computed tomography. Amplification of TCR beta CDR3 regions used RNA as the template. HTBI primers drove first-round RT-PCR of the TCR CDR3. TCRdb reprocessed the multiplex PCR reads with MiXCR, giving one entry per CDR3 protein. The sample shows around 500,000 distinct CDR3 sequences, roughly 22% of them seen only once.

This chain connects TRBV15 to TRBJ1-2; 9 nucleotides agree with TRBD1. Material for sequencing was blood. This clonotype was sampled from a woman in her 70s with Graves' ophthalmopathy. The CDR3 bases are TGTGCCACCAGCAGGCCACAGGGGGCCGGCTACACCTTC. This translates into CATSRPQGAGYTF.